The 18 T cell receptor beta chains listed next were all sequenced from one sample in a study of blood T cell repertoires in COVID-19. Here immunoSEQ multiplex PCR was the method, and the copy in TCRdb shows in-frame clones only, minus some. The table shows roughly 120,000 clones, with roughly 90% occurring only once. The sequencing sample was made of peripheral blood. These receptors all stem from a woman aged 60 to 75 with COVID-19, enrolled during active disease.

The chain couples TRBV6-2 or TRBV6-3 to TRBJ1-1; D is possibly TRBD1 (5 bases). The CDR3 is 12 residues long. Trimming stripped 2 bases from V and 11 bases from J, with 12 bases between. The germline CDR1 and CDR2 sequences are MNHEY and SVGEGT. The CDR3 spells CASSYGAGFAFF. The CDR3, as DNA: TGTGCCAGCAGTTACGGGGCAGGCTTTGCTTTCTTT.

CDR3 bases: TGTGCCAGTAGTATTTCAGGGGCTGGAAACACCATATATTTT. The encoded protein is CASSISGAGNTIYF. The chain links TRBV19 to TRBJ1-3, with D possibly being TRBD1 (6 bases). Trimming cost V 3 bases and J 2 bases, with 8 bases left between them. This CDR3 has 14 amino acids. From germline, CDR1 is LNHDA and CDR2 SQIVND (reference sequence).

The chain has TRBV5-1 and TRBJ1-5; D ambiguous. The CDR3 loop spans 11 amino acids. The V end was cut by 2 bases, the J end by 6 bases, with 3 bases between. Germline V gene lookup returns CDR1 SGHRS and CDR2 YFSETQ. In nucleotides, the CDR3 is TGCGCCAGCAGCTTCGTTCAGCCCCAGCATTTT. Translating it yields CASSFVQPQHF.

The chain couples TRBV7-9 to TRBJ2-1, with 13 bases that match TRBD2. V was pared by 5 bases and J by 8 bases, with 6 bases of the junction left unmatched. This CDR3 has 15 residues. Germline CDR1 and CDR2: SEHNR and FQNEAQ (reference sequence). The CDR3 coding sequence is TGTGCCAGCAGCATAACTAGCGGGGGGGCCTATGAGCAGTTCTTC. Protein: CASSITSGGAYEQFF.

In DNA, the CDR3 is TGCGCCAGCAGCCCCCGGGAGCGGGGGGGGTACAATGAGCAGTTCTTC. It encodes CASSPRERGGYNEQFF. This rearrangement joins TRBV4-1 to TRBJ2-1; 10 positions agree with TRBD2. Germline CDR1 and CDR2: MGHRA and YSYEKL. V lost 4 bases, J lost 4 bases, and 7 bases stayed unmatched. This CDR3 region has 16 residues.

This clone occurred once. This sequence joins TRBV5-5 and TRBJ2-5; 8 bases are shared with TRBD2. Germline V CDR1 and CDR2: SGHKS, YYEKEE (reference sequence). The CDR3 spans 14 residues. The junction had 2 bases not matched to a gene; V was cut back by 1 base and J by 3 bases. CDR3 DNA: TGTGCCAGCAGCTTGCGGGGGGGCAAAGAGACCCAGTACTTC. Translation gives CASSLRGGKETQYF.

The chain employs TRBV15 and TRBJ2-5, with TRBD1 identical over 11 bases. Looked up from germline, CDR1 is LNHNV and CDR2 is YYDKDF (reference sequence). The ends lost 0 bases at V and 4 bases at J; junction bases unmatched: 4. The CDR3 contains 16 residues. Here the CDR3 reads CATSRDPGTGGETQYF. The CDR3 DNA reads TGTGCCACCAGCAGAGACCCCGGGACAGGGGGAGAGACCCAGTACTTC.

V and J are TRBV19 and TRBJ2-3; D might be TRBD1 (5 bases). Germline lookup yields CDR1 LNHDA and CDR2 SQIVND (reference sequence). V was clipped by 1 base and J by 0 bases, with 14 bases between them. The CDR3 extends over 17 amino acids. The CDR3 DNA reads as TGTGCCAGTAGTATAGCCCACAGGAGACCTAGCACAGATACGCAGTATTTT. Protein: CASSIAHRRPSTDTQYF.

The rearrangement uses TRBV5-1 and TRBJ1-4; D is perhaps TRBD1 (6 bases). Germline lookup yields CDR1 SGHRS and CDR2 YFSETQ. The V end was cut by 6 bases, the J end by 5 bases, with 17 bases between. CDR3 length: 15 amino acids. CDR3 protein: CASTPGGRSNEKLFF. For the CDR3, the DNA is TGCGCCAGCACCCCGGGGGGCAGGTCGAATGAAAAACTGTTTTTT.

This clone is a singleton in its sample. This chain links TRBV13 with TRBJ2-7, with D hard to call. Trimming pared 5 bases from V and 4 bases from J, leaving 15 bases between. This CDR3 region has 14 residues. The germline V gene has CDR1 PRHDT and CDR2 FYEKMQ (reference sequence). The CDR3 DNA reads as TGTGCCAGCAGCGAAGCCGAGGCAAGTTACGAGCAGTACTTC. Translated, it gives CASSEAEASYEQYF.

The rearrangement links TRBV6-5 to TRBJ1-2, with D maybe TRBD1 (5 bases). The germline V gene encodes CDR1 MNHEY and CDR2 SVGAGI. The V gene lost 6 bases and the J gene lost 4 bases, with 6 bases spanning the gap. The CDR3 totals 11 residues. In nucleotides, the CDR3 is TGTGCCAGCAGGGGGGGCTATGGCTACACCTTC. This sequence encodes CASRGGYGYTF.

The chain employs TRBV11-2 and TRBJ2-3; D might be TRBD2 (5 bases). Trimming cost V 1 base and J 0 bases, with 8 bases left between them. The CDR3 runs 15 residues. Germline lookup yields CDR1 SGHAT and CDR2 FQNNGV. The CDR3 here is CASSLVGGSTDTQYF. CDR3 in DNA: TGTGCCAGCAGCTTAGTAGGCGGGAGCACAGATACGCAGTATTTT.

The chain has TRBV18 and TRBJ2-5; 7 nucleotides agree with TRBD1. J lost 3 bases, V lost 5 bases, and 3 bases had no gene match. Germline values: CDR1 KGHSH, CDR2 LQKENI. The CDR3 has 13 residues. The CDR3 DNA is TGTGCCAGCTCAGGGACAGAAAAAGAGACCCAGTACTTC. It specifies CASSGTEKETQYF.

The chain recombines TRBV7-8 with TRBJ2-3; 7 nucleotides match TRBD2. Per germline, CDR1 SGHVS and CDR2 FQNEAQ. V lost 3 bases to trimming and J lost 0 bases; unmatched junction nucleotides: 0. This CDR3 has 14 amino acids. CDR3 nucleotide sequence: TGTGCCAGCAGCTTGCGGGGGAGCACAGATACGCAGTATTTT. Translated, it gives CASSLRGSTDTQYF.

The chain employs TRBV11-1 and TRBJ2-1; D uncertain. Per germline, CDR1 SGHAT and CDR2 FQDESV (reference sequence). V gave up 5 bases and J gave up 13 bases, with 12 bases separating them. The CDR3 totals 11 residues. CDR3 protein: CASSLLSLQFF. CDR3 sequence (DNA): TGTGCCAGCAGCCTCCTGAGCTTACAGTTCTTC.

This clone was seen once. The V and J genes are TRBV5-1 and TRBJ1-2; 7 bases are a match to TRBD1. V trimming: 1 base; J trimming: 4 bases; junction bases outside the gene matches: 4. The germline CDR1 and CDR2 sequences are SGHRS and YFSETQ. The CDR3 has 14 residues. CDR3 DNA sequence: TGCGCCAGCAGCTTGACTGGGGACAGCTATGGCTACACCTTC. It specifies CASSLTGDSYGYTF.

CDR3 protein: CASSIQTGVNYGYTF. In DNA form, the CDR3 reads TGTGCCAGTAGTATACAAACAGGGGTCAACTATGGCTACACCTTC. V and J are TRBV19 and TRBJ1-2; 7 bases fit TRBD1. This CDR3 is built from 15 residues. Germline V gene sequence: CDR1 LNHDA, CDR2 SQIVND (reference sequence). V shed 2 bases, J shed 2 bases, and the junction held 5 bases outside the gene matches. Full variable domain (missing parts from reference TRBV19 and TRBJ1-2): DGGITQSPKYLFRKEGQNVTLSCEQNLNHDAMYWYRQDPGQGLRLIYYSQIVNDFQKGDIAEGYSVSREKKESFPLTVTSAQKNPTAFYLCASSIQTGVNYGYTFGSGTRLTVV.

The gene calls are TRBV7-2 and TRBJ1-1; D gene unclear. Germline V gene sequence: CDR1 SGHTA, CDR2 FQGNSA. This CDR3 contains 12 residues. The germline V and J ends were trimmed by 4 bases and 5 bases, with 8 bases remaining between them. The CDR3 loop reads CASSYRGTEAFF. The CDR3 DNA reads TGTGCCAGCAGCTACCGCGGGACTGAAGCTTTCTTT.